This T cell receptor beta chain was found in a study of blood T cell repertoires in COVID-19. Assay used: immunoSEQ multiplex PCR; TCRdb lists only in-frame clones, some missing. This sample yields fewer than 350,000 clones, of which around four fifths are seen a single time; around 4.5% belongs to the top ten. Sequencing was carried out using peripheral blood. This receptor was identified in a woman aged 45-59 years with active or convalescent COVID-19.

The CDR3 loop is CASARDRGAYEQFF. The CDR3 DNA is TGCGCCAGCGCCCGGGACAGGGGGGCCTATGAGCAGTTCTTC. The rearrangement joins TRBV5-1 to TRBJ2-1, with 11 bases lining up with TRBD1. After removal of 7 bases from V and 8 bases from J, the junction contained 8 bases not matched to a gene. The CDR3 sequence is 14 residues long. Germline CDR1 and CDR2: SGHRS and YFSETQ.